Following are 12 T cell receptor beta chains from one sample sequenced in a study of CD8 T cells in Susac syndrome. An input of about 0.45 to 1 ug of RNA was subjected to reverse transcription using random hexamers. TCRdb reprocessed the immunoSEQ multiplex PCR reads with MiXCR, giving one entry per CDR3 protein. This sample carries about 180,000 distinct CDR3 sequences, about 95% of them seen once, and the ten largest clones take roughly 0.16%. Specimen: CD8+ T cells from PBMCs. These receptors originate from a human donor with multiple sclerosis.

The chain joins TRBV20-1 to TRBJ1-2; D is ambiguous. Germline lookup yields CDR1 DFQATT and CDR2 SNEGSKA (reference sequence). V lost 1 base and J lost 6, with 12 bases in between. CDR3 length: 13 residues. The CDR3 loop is CSARGVEGHGYTF. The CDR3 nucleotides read TGCAGTGCTAGAGGGGTCGAGGGTCATGGCTACACCTTC.

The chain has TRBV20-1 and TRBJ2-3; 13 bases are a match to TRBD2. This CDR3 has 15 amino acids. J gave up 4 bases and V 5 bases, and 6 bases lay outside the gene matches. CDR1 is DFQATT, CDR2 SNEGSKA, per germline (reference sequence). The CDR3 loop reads CSAPTSGGAADTQYF. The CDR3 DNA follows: TGCAGTGCTCCTACTAGCGGGGGGGCCGCAGATACGCAGTATTTT.

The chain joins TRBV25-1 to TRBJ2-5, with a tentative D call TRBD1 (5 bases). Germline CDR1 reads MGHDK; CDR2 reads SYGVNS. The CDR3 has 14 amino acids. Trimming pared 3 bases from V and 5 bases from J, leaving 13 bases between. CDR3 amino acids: CASSDRQFGETQYF. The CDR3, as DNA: TGTGCCAGCAGTGATAGACAGTTCGGGGAGACCCAGTACTTC. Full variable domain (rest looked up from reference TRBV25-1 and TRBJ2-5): EADIYQTPRYLVIGTGKKITLECSQTMGHDKMYWYQQDPGMELHLIHYSYGVNSTEKGDLSSESTVSRIRTEHFPLTLESARPSHTSQYLCASSDRQFGETQYFGPGTRLLVL.

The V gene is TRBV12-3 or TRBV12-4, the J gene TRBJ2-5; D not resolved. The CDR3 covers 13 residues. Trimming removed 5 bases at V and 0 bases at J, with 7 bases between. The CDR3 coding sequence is TGTGCCAGCAGTGCTCTGTACCAAGAGACCCAGTACTTC. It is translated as CASSALYQETQYF.

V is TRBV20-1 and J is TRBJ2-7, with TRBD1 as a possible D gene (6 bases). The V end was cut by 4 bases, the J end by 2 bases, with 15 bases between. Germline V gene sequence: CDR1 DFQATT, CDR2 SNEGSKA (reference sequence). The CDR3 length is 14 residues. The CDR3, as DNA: TGCAGTGCTAAGCAAACAGGGTCCCCCTACGAGCAGTACTTC. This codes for CSAKQTGSPYEQYF.

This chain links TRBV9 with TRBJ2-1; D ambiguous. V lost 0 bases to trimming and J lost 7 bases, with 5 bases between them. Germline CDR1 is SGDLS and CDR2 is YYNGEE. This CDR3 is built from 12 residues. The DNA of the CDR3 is TGTGCCAGCAGCGTAGAAGGAAATGAGCAGTTCTTC. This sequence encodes CASSVEGNEQFF. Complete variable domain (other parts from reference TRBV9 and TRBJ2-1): DSGVTQTPKHLITATGQRVTLRCSPRSGDLSVYWYQQSLDQGLQFLIQYYNGEERAKGNILERFSAQQFPDLHSELNLSSLELGDSALYFCASSVEGNEQFFGPGTRLTVL.

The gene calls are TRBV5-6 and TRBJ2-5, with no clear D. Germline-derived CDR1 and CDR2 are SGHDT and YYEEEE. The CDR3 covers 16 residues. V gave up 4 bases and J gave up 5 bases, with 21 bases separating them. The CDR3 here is CASSPWTLTGRETQYF. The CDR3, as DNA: TGTGCCAGCAGCCCGTGGACCCTGACGGGCAGGGAGACCCAGTACTTC.

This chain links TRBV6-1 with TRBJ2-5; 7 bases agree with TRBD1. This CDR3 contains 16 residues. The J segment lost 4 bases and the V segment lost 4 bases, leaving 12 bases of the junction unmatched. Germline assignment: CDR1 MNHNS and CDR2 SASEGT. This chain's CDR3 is CASSAYRGRRGETQYF. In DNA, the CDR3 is TGTGCCAGCAGTGCCTACAGGGGCCGTAGAGGAGAGACCCAGTACTTC.

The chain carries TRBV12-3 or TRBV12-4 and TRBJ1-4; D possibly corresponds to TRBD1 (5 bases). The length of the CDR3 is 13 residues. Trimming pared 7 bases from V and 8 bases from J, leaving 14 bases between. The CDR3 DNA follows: TGTGCCAGCACTGGGGGAGGGCCCGAAAAACTGTTTTTT. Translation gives CASTGGGPEKLFF.

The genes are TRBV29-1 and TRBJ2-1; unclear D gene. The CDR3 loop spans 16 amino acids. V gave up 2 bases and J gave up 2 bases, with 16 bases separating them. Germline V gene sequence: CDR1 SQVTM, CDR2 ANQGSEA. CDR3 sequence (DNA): TGCAGCGTTGAAATATCCGCGCGGCAGCCCTACAATGAGCAGTTCTTC. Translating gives CSVEISARQPYNEQFF.

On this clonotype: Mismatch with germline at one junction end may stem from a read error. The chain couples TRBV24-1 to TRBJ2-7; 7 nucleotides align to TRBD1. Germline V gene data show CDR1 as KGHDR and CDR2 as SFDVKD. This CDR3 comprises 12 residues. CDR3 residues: CATSDLTGERYF. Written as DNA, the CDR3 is TGTGCCACCAGTGATTTGACAGGGGAGCGGTACTTC.

In DNA form, the CDR3 reads TGTGCCAGCAATCCAGCCGGCGGGGAGCTGTTTTTT. Translation gives CASNPAGGELFF. V gene TRBV5-4 combines with J gene TRBJ2-2; D is uncertain. The V end lost 6 bases, the J end lost 7 bases, and 10 bases lay between the germline ends. The CDR3 loop spans 12 amino acids. Germline values: CDR1 SGHNT, CDR2 YYREEE (reference sequence).